These T cell receptor beta chains were read from a single sample in a study of identical twins. TCRdb recomputed calls from the 5' RACE reads with MiXCR, one row per CDR3 protein. The sample lists roughly 230,000 distinct CDR3 sequences, approximately 8.3% occurring once. These data are also associated with another study on yellow fever vaccine responses in identical twins.

Sequencing was carried out using CD8+ T cells sorted from blood. The receptors stem from a woman aged 18-30 years in good health. CDR3s include the opening cysteine and the closing phenylalanine or tryptophan. Fields, in order: clone size, J gene, V gene, CDR3 length, D gene, CDR3 DNA, CDR3 protein. A D gene is named only where the DNA matches it firmly. Clone size is not always given. Where it is, it says once, few, many or a class for expanded clones.

abundance: NA; j_gene: TRBJ2-7; v_gene: TRBV19; len: 16; d_gene: TRBD1; CDR3nt: TGTGCCAGTAGTCTCCTTGCCGACAGGGGTGGAGGCGAGCAGTACTTC; CDR3aa: CASSLLADRGGGEQYF
abundance: once; j_gene: TRBJ2-1; v_gene: TRBV5-6; len: 17; d_gene: TRBD2; CDR3nt: TGTGCCAGCAGCTCCGGCCCCGCTAGCGGGGTAAACAATGAGCAGTTCTTC; CDR3aa: CASSSGPASGVNNEQFF
abundance: NA; j_gene: TRBJ2-7; v_gene: TRBV9; len: 14; d_gene: NA; CDR3nt: TGTGCCAGCAGCGTAGAGGGAGGACTCTACAAGCAGTACTTC; CDR3aa: CASSVEGGLYKQYF
abundance: many; j_gene: TRBJ2-7; v_gene: TRBV12-3/TRBV12-4; len: 13; d_gene: NA; CDR3nt: TGTGCCAGCAGGGCAGGGGTTTCCCACGAGCAGTACTTC; CDR3aa: CASRAGVSHEQYF
abundance: few; j_gene: TRBJ2-3; v_gene: TRBV11-2; len: 16; d_gene: NA; CDR3nt: TGTGCCAGCAGCCCCGTCGGGGCGGGTAACACAGATACGCAGTATTTT; CDR3aa: CASSPVGAGNTDTQYF
abundance: NA; j_gene: TRBJ2-1; v_gene: TRBV6-4; len: 15; d_gene: TRBD2; CDR3nt: TGTGCCAGCAGTGCCGGGACTAGCGGGGCAAATGAGCAGTTCTTC; CDR3aa: CASSAGTSGANEQFF
abundance: NA; j_gene: TRBJ2-5; v_gene: TRBV20-1; len: 14; d_gene: NA; CDR3nt: TGCAGTGCTAGAGATCGGGCGGGGTGGGAGACCCAGTACTTC; CDR3aa: CSARDRAGWETQYF
abundance: few; j_gene: TRBJ2-1; v_gene: TRBV9; len: 15; d_gene: NA; CDR3nt: TGTGCCAGCAGCCCAAGGGGGAGCGGGAAGAGTGAGCAGTTCTTC; CDR3aa: CASSPRGSGKSEQFF
abundance: few; j_gene: TRBJ2-2; v_gene: TRBV2; len: 17; d_gene: TRBD2; CDR3nt: TGTGCCAGCAGTAGGGGACTAGCGGGAGGCAGCACCGGGGAGCTGTTTTTT; CDR3aa: CASSRGLAGGSTGELFF
abundance: many; j_gene: TRBJ2-2; v_gene: TRBV7-3; len: 16; d_gene: TRBD2; CDR3nt: TGTGCCAGCAGCTTGCTAGCGGGGGGGCCCACCGGGGAGCTGTTTTTT; CDR3aa: CASSLLAGGPTGELFF
abundance: NA; j_gene: TRBJ2-2; v_gene: TRBV6-5; len: 14; d_gene: NA; CDR3nt: TGTGCCAGCAGTTACTCGAAGGTCACCGGGGAGCTGTTTTTT; CDR3aa: CASSYSKVTGELFF
abundance: many; j_gene: TRBJ2-7; v_gene: TRBV4-1; len: 16; d_gene: TRBD2; CDR3nt: TGCGCCAGCAGCCAAGCACGCGGCGGGAGACTATACGAGCAGTACTTC; CDR3aa: CASSQARGGRLYEQYF
abundance: few; j_gene: TRBJ2-7; v_gene: TRBV6-1; len: 15; d_gene: TRBD1; CDR3nt: TGTGCCAGCAGTGGGTGGGACAGCCCTATTTACGAGCAGTACTTC; CDR3aa: CASSGWDSPIYEQYF
abundance: few; j_gene: TRBJ2-2; v_gene: TRBV6-2/TRBV6-3; len: 18; d_gene: TRBD2; CDR3nt: TGTGCCAGCAGTTACCCACTTCGGGGGGGACGGAACACCGGGGAGCTGTTTTTT; CDR3aa: CASSYPLRGGRNTGELFF
abundance: NA; j_gene: TRBJ2-3; v_gene: TRBV2; len: 14; d_gene: TRBD2; CDR3nt: TGTGCCAGCAGGATACGGGGGGGCACAGATACGCAGTATTTT; CDR3aa: CASRIRGGTDTQYF
abundance: many; j_gene: TRBJ2-3; v_gene: TRBV7-9; len: 13; d_gene: NA; CDR3nt: TGTGCCAGCAGCAACCCTAGCACAGATACGCAGTATTTT; CDR3aa: CASSNPSTDTQYF
abundance: many; j_gene: TRBJ2-1; v_gene: TRBV15; len: 14; d_gene: NA; CDR3nt: TGTGCCACCAGTCCTGACCCCTTTCGCAATGAGCAGTTCTTC; CDR3aa: CATSPDPFRNEQFF
abundance: few; j_gene: TRBJ2-4; v_gene: TRBV15; len: 18; d_gene: NA; CDR3nt: TGTGCCACCAGCAGCCTCACTGAGTTCGCGGGAGCCAAAAACATTCAGTACTTC; CDR3aa: CATSSLTEFAGAKNIQYF
abundance: few; j_gene: TRBJ2-7; v_gene: TRBV12-3/TRBV12-4; len: 16; d_gene: TRBD2; CDR3nt: TGTGCCAGCAGTGACGGGACTAGCGGGTTTTTCTACGAGCAGTACTTC; CDR3aa: CASSDGTSGFFYEQYF
abundance: many; j_gene: TRBJ2-7; v_gene: TRBV7-2; len: 14; d_gene: NA; CDR3nt: TGTGCCAGCAGCCAGGGAGGAGACACCTACGAGCAGTACTTC; CDR3aa: CASSQGGDTYEQYF
abundance: many; j_gene: TRBJ2-3; v_gene: TRBV7-9; len: 13; d_gene: NA; CDR3nt: TGTGCCAGCAGAGCGGAGGGGGCAGATACGCAGTATTTT; CDR3aa: CASRAEGADTQYF
abundance: many; j_gene: TRBJ2-3; v_gene: TRBV4-2; len: 15; d_gene: NA; CDR3nt: TGTGCCAGCAGCCAAGACGCCCAGATCACAGATACGCAGTATTTT; CDR3aa: CASSQDAQITDTQYF
abundance: few; j_gene: TRBJ1-5; v_gene: TRBV7-2; len: 16; d_gene: NA; CDR3nt: TGTGCCAGCAGCCCCAGGGTAGGGGATAGCAATCAGCCCCAGCATTTT; CDR3aa: CASSPRVGDSNQPQHF
abundance: NA; j_gene: TRBJ2-2; v_gene: TRBV25-1; len: 14; d_gene: NA; CDR3nt: TGTGCCAGCAGTGACAACAGATATACCGGGGAGCTGTTTTTT; CDR3aa: CASSDNRYTGELFF
abundance: many; j_gene: TRBJ1-4; v_gene: TRBV6-5; len: 18; d_gene: NA; CDR3nt: TGTGCCAGCAGTTACTCGAGAGCGGGACGCCCGGATAATGAAAAACTGTTTTTT; CDR3aa: CASSYSRAGRPDNEKLFF
abundance: NA; j_gene: TRBJ2-1; v_gene: TRBV24-1; len: 18; d_gene: TRBD2; CDR3nt: TGTGCCACCAGTGATTTTAAACCTAGCGGGAGAGTCTACAATGAGCAGTTCTTC; CDR3aa: CATSDFKPSGRVYNEQFF
abundance: many; j_gene: TRBJ2-2; v_gene: TRBV28; len: 19; d_gene: NA; CDR3nt: TGTGCCAGCAGTTTTTCACCCCGGGGACGGACATCGAACACCGGGGAGCTGTTTTTT; CDR3aa: CASSFSPRGRTSNTGELFF
abundance: many; j_gene: TRBJ2-1; v_gene: TRBV29-1; len: 16; d_gene: TRBD1; CDR3nt: TGCAGCGTCACAAACCCGGGACAGGGGGATTACAATGAGCAGTTCTTC; CDR3aa: CSVTNPGQGDYNEQFF
abundance: few; j_gene: TRBJ2-3; v_gene: TRBV7-8; len: 18; d_gene: TRBD2; CDR3nt: TGTGCCAGCAGCTTGACTAGCGGGAGGGCCGAGGGCACAGATACGCAGTATTTT; CDR3aa: CASSLTSGRAEGTDTQYF
abundance: NA; j_gene: TRBJ2-7; v_gene: TRBV5-1; len: 14; d_gene: TRBD1; CDR3nt: TGCGCCAGCAGCCCCGGGACAGAACCCTACGAGCAGTACTTC; CDR3aa: CASSPGTEPYEQYF
abundance: many; j_gene: TRBJ2-3; v_gene: TRBV11-1; len: 18; d_gene: NA; CDR3nt: TGTGCCAGCAGCTTACCCCGAAGGACGGATCTTAGCACAGATACGCAGTATTTT; CDR3aa: CASSLPRRTDLSTDTQYF
abundance: many; j_gene: TRBJ1-2; v_gene: TRBV4-2; len: 14; d_gene: TRBD1; CDR3nt: TGTGCCAGCAGCCAAGAACAGGGGGGGTATGGCTACACCTTC; CDR3aa: CASSQEQGGYGYTF
abundance: many; j_gene: TRBJ2-2; v_gene: TRBV12-3/TRBV12-4; len: 15; d_gene: NA; CDR3nt: TGTGCCAGCAGTCCCACGACAGGGAACACCGGGGAGCTGTTTTTT; CDR3aa: CASSPTTGNTGELFF
abundance: many; j_gene: TRBJ2-7; v_gene: TRBV29-1; len: 12; d_gene: TRBD1; CDR3nt: TGCAGCGTTGAAGAAGACAGGGACGAGCAGTACTTC; CDR3aa: CSVEEDRDEQYF
abundance: few; j_gene: TRBJ2-7; v_gene: TRBV28; len: 17; d_gene: NA; CDR3nt: TGTGCCACCGACCCACCTCCCCTCGCTCATTACTCCTACGAGCAGTACTTC; CDR3aa: CATDPPPLAHYSYEQYF
abundance: many; j_gene: TRBJ2-7; v_gene: TRBV27; len: 14; d_gene: NA; CDR3nt: TGTGCCAGCAGTCCCCTGACAGGAAGATACGAGCAGTACTTC; CDR3aa: CASSPLTGRYEQYF
abundance: many; j_gene: TRBJ1-1; v_gene: TRBV4-2; len: 15; d_gene: TRBD1; CDR3nt: TGTGCCAGCAGCCGCGGGACAGAAGGGAACACTGAAGCTTTCTTT; CDR3aa: CASSRGTEGNTEAFF
abundance: many; j_gene: TRBJ2-2; v_gene: TRBV7-9; len: 17; d_gene: NA; CDR3nt: TGTGCCAGCAGCCCTTCCCCGAGACAGAGAATCACCGGGGAGCTGTTTTTT; CDR3aa: CASSPSPRQRITGELFF
abundance: few; j_gene: TRBJ2-2; v_gene: TRBV30; len: 17; d_gene: TRBD2; CDR3nt: TGTGCCTGGAGTGTACTAGCGTCTCCTTGGTGGACCGGGGAGCTGTTTTTT; CDR3aa: CAWSVLASPWWTGELFF